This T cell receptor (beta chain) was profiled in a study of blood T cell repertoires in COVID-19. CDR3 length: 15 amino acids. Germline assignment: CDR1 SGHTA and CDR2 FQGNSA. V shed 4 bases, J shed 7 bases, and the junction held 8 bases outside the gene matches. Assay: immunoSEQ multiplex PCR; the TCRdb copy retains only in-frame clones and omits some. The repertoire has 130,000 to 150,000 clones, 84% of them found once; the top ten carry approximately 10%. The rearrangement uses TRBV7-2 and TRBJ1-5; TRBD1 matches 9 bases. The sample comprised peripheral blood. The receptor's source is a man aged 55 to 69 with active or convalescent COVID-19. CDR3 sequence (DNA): TGTGCCAGCAGCTCAAGGACAGGGGAAGGCCAGCCCCAGCATTTT. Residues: CASSSRTGEGQPQHF.